The source of this T cell receptor beta chain is a study of Ad26.COV2.S vaccination and SARS-CoV-2 variants. General study findings and limits: Whether participants received vaccine or placebo, their non-spike TCR breadth was similar. Spike-specific TCR breadth was greater after Ad26.COV2.S than placebo. Breadth, reportedly substantial, characterized the spike-specific CD8+ and CD4+ T cell responses after vaccination.

Measured with immunoSEQ multiplex PCR; TCRdb has only the in-frame clones, and not every one. The sample has more than 120,000 clones, around 86% seen once; the top ten hold about 5%. The count of this clone is one. The antigen is not known. This CDR3 has 14 amino acids. The germline V gene encodes CDR1 MDHEN and CDR2 SYDVKM. Germline trimming cut 5 bases from V and 5 bases from J; bases unmatched to any gene: 6. The TCR originated in a human donor who had recovered from COVID-19. V and J are TRBV28 and TRBJ1-3; 7 nucleotides align to TRBD1. Here the sequenced sample was peripheral blood, taken after recovery from COVID-19. The CDR3 reads CASSPQGGRNTIYF. CDR3 DNA sequence: TGTGCCAGCAGTCCTCAGGGGGGAAGAAACACCATATATTTT.